This T cell receptor beta chain was identified during a study of blood T cell repertoires in COVID-19. At the level of the study: Donors in the United States, Italy and Spain gave samples during acute or convalescent COVID-19. T cells, B-cell-depleted T cells, or PBMCs provided the cDNA or gDNA that served as material.

V lost 4 bases, J lost 11 bases, and 10 bases stayed unmatched. CDR1 is MDHEN, CDR2 SYDVKM, per germline. The CDR3 extends over 13 amino acids. This clone was observed a single time. Per the original data handling: Reference gene primer amplification gave estimated nucleated cell counts. The method was immunoSEQ multiplex PCR; TCRdb's version includes in-frame clones alone and lacks a portion of them. From that table come the V and J calls and clone size; the DNA was used to work out D and trimming. The repertoire includes fewer than 110,000 clones, roughly 88% of them detected once, and 3% to 3.5% sits in the top ten.

V usage is TRBV28 and J usage is TRBJ1-2; TRBD1 matches at 7 bases. Sequenced: peripheral blood. The clonotype originates from a human donor in a cohort sampled during active COVID-19. The CDR3 nucleotides read TGTGCCAGCAGTTATGGGGACAGAGGAAGATACACCTTC. It codes for CASSYGDRGRYTF.